This T cell receptor (beta chain) was retrieved from a study of T cells after yellow fever vaccination. Regarding this clonotype: The antigen is unknown.

Germline CDR1 and CDR2: SEHNR and FQNEAQ (reference sequence). This CDR3 comprises 13 residues. V dropped 5 bases and J dropped 0 bases, with 5 bases sitting between them. Overall study results and limits: Some clonotypes were seen in both the CD4 and the CD8 compartments. These made up a small share and likely arose from convergent recombination. Most clones from primary vaccination resurfaced after the booster (approximately 95% CD4, 88% CD8). The study found a weaker secondary response that peaked faster, day 5 versus 15. One caveat is that FACS-sorted repertoires could contain abundant clonotypes contaminating from the bulk population.

TCRdb itself ran the 5' RACE reads through MiXCR, one entry per CDR3 protein. The sample yields some 160,000 distinct CDR3 sequences, around 9.7% seen once. This chain links TRBV7-9 with TRBJ1-5, with D unclear. The TCR sequence derives from a man in his late teens or twenties who received the YFV17D yellow fever vaccine. Sequenced here: CD8+ T cells sorted from PBMCs, sampled 45 days after the yellow fever booster vaccination. CDR3 sequence (DNA): TGTGCCAGCAGCGATTATAGCAATCAGCCCCAGCATTTT. Its translation is CASSDYSNQPQHF. The entire variable domain, with the rest obtained from reference TRBV7-9 and TRBJ1-5, is as follows: DTGVSQNPRHKITKRGQNVTFRCDPISEHNRLYWYRQTLGQGPEFLTYFQNEAQLEKSRLLSDRFSAERPKGSFSTLEIQRTEQGDSAMYLCASSDYSNQPQHFGDGTRLSIL.